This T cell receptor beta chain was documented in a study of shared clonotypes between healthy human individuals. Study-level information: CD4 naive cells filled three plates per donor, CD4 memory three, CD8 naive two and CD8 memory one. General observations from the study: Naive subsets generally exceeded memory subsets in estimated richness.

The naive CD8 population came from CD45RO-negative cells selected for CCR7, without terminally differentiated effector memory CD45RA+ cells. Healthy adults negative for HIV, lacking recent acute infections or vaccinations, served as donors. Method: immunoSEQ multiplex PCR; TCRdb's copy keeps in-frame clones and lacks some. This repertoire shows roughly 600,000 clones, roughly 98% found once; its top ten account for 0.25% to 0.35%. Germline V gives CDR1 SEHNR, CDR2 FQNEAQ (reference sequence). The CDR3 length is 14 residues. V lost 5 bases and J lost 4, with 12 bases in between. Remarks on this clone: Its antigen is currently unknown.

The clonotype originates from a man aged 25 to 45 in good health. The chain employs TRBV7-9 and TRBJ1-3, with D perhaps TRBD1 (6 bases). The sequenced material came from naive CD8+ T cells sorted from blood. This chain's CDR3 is CASSPTGRGNTIYF. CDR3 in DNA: TGTGCCAGCAGCCCTACAGGGAGAGGAAACACCATATATTTT.